A single T cell receptor beta chain is shown here with its context. Germline assignment: CDR1 MGHDK and CDR2 SYGVNS. The CDR3 loop spans 17 amino acids. Trimming removed 2 bases at V and 9 bases at J, with 20 bases between. The repertoire was sequenced with immunoSEQ multiplex PCR; TCRdb's copy has only in-frame clones and lacks some. This repertoire shows about 17,000 clones, roughly 86% found once; its top ten account for roughly 12%. This sample was taken from a study of T cell changes during pregnancy in multiple sclerosis. The sample was CD8+ T cells from peripheral blood mononuclear cells, taken after pregnancy. The clonotype originates from a female donor in good health, enrolled as a control in a pregnancy study. The chain combines TRBV25-1 with TRBJ1-6; no reliable D call. CDR3 coding DNA: TGTGCCAGCAGTGAACCGGGCAGTCCCACCCGGGGTTCACCCCTCCACTTT. Translating it yields CASSEPGSPTRGSPLHF.